This T cell receptor beta chain was obtained from a study of shared clonotypes between healthy human individuals. Study overall: Per donor, three plates held CD4 naive cells, three held CD4 memory, two held CD8 naive and one held CD8 memory.

With 2 bases clipped from V and 3 bases from J, the junction kept 11 bases outside the gene matches. CDR3 size: 19 residues. Per germline, CDR1 SGDLS and CDR2 YYNGEE. This clone was seen just once. Sorted-subset replicate PCR reactions were performed with approximately 200 ng DNA, corresponding to about 32,000 T cell genomes. TCRdb's copy holds only in-frame clones and misses some; the assay was immunoSEQ multiplex PCR. Among about 2.4 million clones listed, 90% to 95% were seen once. The sequenced sample was naive CD4+ T cells sorted from blood. Subset reported: CD45RA+ positively selected. This receptor was obtained from a man between 18 and 35 years old in good health. The V gene is TRBV9, the J gene TRBJ2-3; TRBD2 matches at 14 bases. The CDR3 region is CASSVAETSGGAATDTQYF. The CDR3 DNA is TGTGCCAGCAGCGTTGCGGAGACTAGCGGGGGGGCCGCAACAGATACGCAGTATTTT.